These 15 T cell receptor beta chains originate from one sample sequenced in a study of T cells in Graves' hyperthyroidism and ophthalmopathy. TCR beta CDR3 region amplification was performed from RNA transcripts. When the TCR CDR3 underwent first-round RT-PCR, the HTBI primer set was used. TCRdb used MiXCR to reprocess the multiplex PCR reads, holding one entry per CDR3 protein. The top ten hold 9.5% to 15% of the sample, which has hundreds of thousands of distinct CDR3 sequences, roughly 14% seen once. Specimen: blood. The receptors were sampled from a woman aged 50 to 65 with Graves' ophthalmopathy.

This clonotype came up many times. The chain recombines TRBV12-3 or TRBV12-4 with TRBJ2-1, with D perhaps matching TRBD1 (6 bases). V gave up 1 base and J gave up 2 bases, with 12 bases separating them. The CDR3 has 16 residues. The CDR3 region is CASSLGRTATYNEQFF. CDR3 nucleotide sequence: TGTGCCAGCAGTTTAGGTAGGACAGCCACCTACAATGAGCAGTTCTTC.

This clonotype was found a few times. The chain is built from TRBV19 and TRBJ1-1; D call uncertain. Trimming shortened V by 3 bases and J by 6 bases, and 11 bases separated the two germline ends. Germline CDR1 reads LNHDA; CDR2 reads SQIVND (reference sequence). The CDR3 runs to 13 residues. The CDR3 nucleotides read TGTGCCAGTAGTATCTCTGCAGGCTCTGAAGCTTTCTTT. This gives the protein CASSISAGSEAFF.

V gene TRBV20-1 combines with J gene TRBJ2-7; D tentatively reads TRBD1 or TRBD2 (5 bases each). This CDR3 region has 13 residues. Looked up from germline, CDR1 is DFQATT and CDR2 is SNEGSKA (reference sequence). Trimming removed 5 bases at V and 7 bases at J, with 18 bases between. The CDR3 sequence is CSAETGTAFEQYF. The CDR3 coding sequence is TGCAGTGCTGAGACTGGGACGGCTTTTGAGCAGTACTTC.

This clonotype turned up a few times. The chain employs TRBV27 and TRBJ1-6, with TRBD1 matching over 11 bases. J lost 6 bases, V lost 2 bases, and 3 bases had no gene match. The CDR3 loop spans 16 amino acids. Germline CDR1 reads MNHEY; CDR2 reads SMNVEV (reference sequence). Here the CDR3 reads CASSLGQGAFNSPLHF. As DNA, the CDR3 is TGTGCCAGCAGTTTAGGACAGGGGGCGTTTAATTCACCCCTCCACTTT.

Many counts were recorded for this clonotype. The chain links TRBV28 to TRBJ2-1; D could derive from TRBD1 or TRBD2 (6 bases each). This CDR3 comprises 17 residues. CDR1 MDHEN and CDR2 SYDVKM come from the germline V gene. Trimming took off 1 base at V and 3 bases at J, with 16 bases between the two ends. This CDR3 reads CASSLSARRGVYNEQFF. CDR3 bases: TGTGCCAGCAGTTTATCTGCGCGGAGGGGGGTCTACAATGAGCAGTTCTTC.

This clonotype was seen many times. The chain joins TRBV24-1 to TRBJ1-5, with D possibly being TRBD1 (6 bases). The V end was cut by 5 bases, the J end by 9 bases, with 10 bases between. Germline lookup yields CDR1 KGHDR and CDR2 SFDVKD. This CDR3 region has 12 residues. This chain's CDR3 is CATSGTGMPQHF. CDR3 DNA sequence: TGTGCCACCAGTGGAACAGGGATGCCCCAGCATTTT.

This clonotype was counted ten times or more. Here the CDR3 DNA reads TGTGCCAGCAGCTTAGAGGGACAGAGCTCCTACAATGAGCAGTTCTTC. It is translated as CASSLEGQSSYNEQFF. The rearrangement uses TRBV7-2 and TRBJ2-1, with 7 nucleotides matching TRBD1. CDR1 and CDR2 from the germline V gene are SGHTA and FQGNSA. This CDR3 contains 16 residues. V shed 1 base, J shed 0 bases, and the junction held 3 bases outside the gene matches.

The sample holds many counts of this clonotype. CDR3 sequence (DNA): TGTGCCAGCAGCTTAGGGACTAGCGGGACCTACAATGAGCAGTTCTTC. This translates into CASSLGTSGTYNEQFF. The gene calls are TRBV7-6 and TRBJ2-1, with TRBD2 matching 12 bases. This CDR3 has 16 amino acids. The V gene's germline CDR1 is SGHVS and CDR2 FNYEAQ. V dropped 1 base and J dropped 2; count of bases not matched to a gene: 0.

In this sample, this clonotype turned up many times. This chain links TRBV28 with TRBJ2-7; TRBD2 matches 8 bases. V lost 6 bases to trimming and J lost 3 bases; unmatched junction nucleotides: 10. This CDR3 has 15 residues. The V gene's germline CDR1 is MDHEN and CDR2 SYDVKM. CDR3 DNA sequence: TGTGCCAGCAGCTTAAGCGGGAGTCGTTTCTACGAGCAGTACTTC. It translates to CASSLSGSRFYEQYF.

This clonotype was seen a few times. CDR3 nucleotide sequence: TGTGCCACCAGTGACCCGACGGGCAAGCACTATTTT. Translated, it gives CATSDPTGKHYF. This chain links TRBV24-1 with TRBJ2-3, with unresolved D. V shed 4 bases and J shed 15 bases, with 16 bases lying between them. The CDR3 has 12 residues. Germline V lookup: CDR1 KGHDR, CDR2 SFDVKD.

There are many counts of this clonotype. The chain uses TRBV12-3 or TRBV12-4 and TRBJ1-1; D ambiguous. This CDR3 comprises 15 residues. Trimming pared 5 bases from V and 0 bases from J, leaving 13 bases between. The CDR3 region has the DNA TGTGCCAGCAGTCCTACCGCGCAGATGAACACTGAAGCTTTCTTT. It yields the protein CASSPTAQMNTEAFF.

This clonotype came up a few times. The rearrangement joins TRBV5-1 to TRBJ2-5; the D gene is possibly TRBD1 (5 bases). V shed 7 bases and J shed 2 bases, with 15 bases lying between them. The CDR3 consists of 14 residues. Germline V gives CDR1 SGHRS, CDR2 YFSETQ. The CDR3 here is CASSLQQVQETQYF. In DNA, the CDR3 is TGCGCCAGCTCCCTGCAACAGGTTCAAGAGACCCAGTACTTC.

The chain recombines TRBV6-2 or TRBV6-3 with TRBJ1-1, with D uncertain. Trimming removed 6 bases at V and 1 base at J, with 9 bases between. Germline loops: CDR1 MNHEY, CDR2 SVGEGT. This CDR3 spans 13 amino acids. CDR3 sequence (DNA): TGTGCCAGCAGAGTGATGGCGAACACTGAAGCTTTCTTT. This translates into CASRVMANTEAFF.

This clonotype was observed many times. V and J are TRBV7-9 and TRBJ2-1; TRBD2 aligns across 15 bases. The germline gives CDR1 SEHNR, CDR2 FQNEAQ (reference sequence). CDR3 length equals 16 residues. The junction had 9 bases not matched to a gene; V was cut back by 5 bases and J by 10 bases. The CDR3 is CASSPLGLAGGTEQFF. CDR3 DNA sequence: TGTGCCAGCAGCCCCCTGGGACTAGCGGGAGGTACGGAGCAGTTCTTC.

The J gene is TRBJ1-5, the V gene TRBV28, with 9 bases fitting TRBD1. V dropped 6 bases and J dropped 6; count of bases not matched to a gene: 9. The CDR3 loop spans 15 amino acids. Germline values: CDR1 MDHEN, CDR2 SYDVKM. CDR3 in amino acids: CASSPGTGTGQPQHF. The CDR3 DNA reads TGTGCCAGCAGCCCAGGGACAGGGACAGGTCAGCCCCAGCATTTT.